This paragraph covers one TCR beta chain sequence. Its specificity is not known. This sample was taken from a study of PD-1 blockade in mismatch repair-deficient tumors. Study-wide background: Patients had approximately 11 mismatch repair-deficient cancer types, all previously treated and progressing. Whole-study findings and limits: Tumor-resident clones, often undetectable pretreatment in blood, expanded then contracted after pembrolizumab.

Mismatch repair deficiency was confirmed in all patients, by PCR or immunohistochemistry. TCRdb's table, derived via immunoSEQ multiplex PCR, lists solely in-frame clones and lacks some. This sample carries about 63,000 clones, about nine tenths of them seen once, and the ten largest clones take about 15%. Trimming took 7 bases from V and 3 from J; bases not matched to a gene: 4. The length of the CDR3 is 14 residues. Germline V CDR1 and CDR2: LGHNT, FRNRAP. This TCR came from an adult with mismatch repair-deficient cancer. The V and J genes are TRBV12-5 and TRBJ1-2; 11 bases agree with TRBD1. This material consisted of peripheral blood, taken 52 weeks after starting pembrolizumab. The CDR3 protein is CASVRGQGDYGYTF. Written as DNA, the CDR3 is TGTGCTAGTGTCAGGGGACAGGGGGACTATGGCTACACCTTC.